This T cell receptor beta chain emerged from a study of blood T cell repertoires in COVID-19. Study-level information: Sources were T cells, B-cell-depleted T cells, or PBMCs; the material itself was cDNA or gDNA.

CDR1 is SGHAT, CDR2 FQNNGV, per germline. The CDR3 length is 18 residues. The V and J ends lost 4 bases and 3 bases, in that order; junction bases with no gene match: 11. In the original processing: Amplification with reference gene primers provided the estimates of nucleated cell counts. TCRdb keeps only in-frame clones here, not all; method: immunoSEQ multiplex PCR. V, J and clone size derive from that table, while D and trimming were established from the DNA sequence. The sample lists more than 35,000 clones, roughly 90% occurring once. The sequence came from a man in his 70s with active COVID-19. The chain couples TRBV11-2 to TRBJ2-1; 11 positions agree with TRBD2. Specimen: peripheral blood. CDR3 sequence (DNA): TGTGCCAGCAGCTCCCGGGGACTAGCGGAAACGGGCTACAATGAGCAGTTCTTC. Translation: CASSSRGLAETGYNEQFF.